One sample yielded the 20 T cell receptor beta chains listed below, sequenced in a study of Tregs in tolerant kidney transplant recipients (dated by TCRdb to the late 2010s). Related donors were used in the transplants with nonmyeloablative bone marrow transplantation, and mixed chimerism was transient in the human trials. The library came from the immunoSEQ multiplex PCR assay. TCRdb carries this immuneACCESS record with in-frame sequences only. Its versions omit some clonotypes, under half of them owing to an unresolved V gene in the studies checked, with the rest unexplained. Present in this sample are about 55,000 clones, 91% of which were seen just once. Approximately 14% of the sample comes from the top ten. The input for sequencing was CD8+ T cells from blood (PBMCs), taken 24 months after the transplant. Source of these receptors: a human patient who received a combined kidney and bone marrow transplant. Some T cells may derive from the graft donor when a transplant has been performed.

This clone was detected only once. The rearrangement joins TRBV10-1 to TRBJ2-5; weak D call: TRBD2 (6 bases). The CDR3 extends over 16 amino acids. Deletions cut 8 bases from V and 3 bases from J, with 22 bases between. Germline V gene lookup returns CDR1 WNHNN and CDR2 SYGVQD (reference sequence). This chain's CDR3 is CASRRKRVWRKETQYF. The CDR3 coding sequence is TGCGCCAGCCGAAGAAAGCGGGTTTGGAGGAAAGAGACCCAGTACTTC.

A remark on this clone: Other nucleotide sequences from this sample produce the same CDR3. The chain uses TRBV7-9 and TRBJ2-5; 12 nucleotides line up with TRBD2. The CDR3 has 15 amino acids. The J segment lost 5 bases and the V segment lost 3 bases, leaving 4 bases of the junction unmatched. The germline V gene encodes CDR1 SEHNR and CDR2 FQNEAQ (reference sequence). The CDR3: CASSFPTSGSETQYF. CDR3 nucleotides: TGTGCCAGCAGCTTCCCGACTAGCGGGAGTGAGACCCAGTACTTC.

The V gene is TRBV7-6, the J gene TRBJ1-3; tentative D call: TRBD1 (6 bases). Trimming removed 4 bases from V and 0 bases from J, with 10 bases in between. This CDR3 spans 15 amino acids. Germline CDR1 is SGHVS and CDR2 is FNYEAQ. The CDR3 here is CASSWDKTSGNTIYF. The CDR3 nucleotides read TGTGCCAGCAGCTGGGACAAGACCTCTGGAAACACCATATATTTT.

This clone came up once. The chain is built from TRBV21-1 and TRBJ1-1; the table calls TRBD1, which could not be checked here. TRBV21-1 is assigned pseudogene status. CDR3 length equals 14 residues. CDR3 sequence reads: CASSKVLSYTEAFF. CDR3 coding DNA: TGTGCCAGCAGCAAAGTGCTCAGTTACACTGAAGCTTTCTTT.

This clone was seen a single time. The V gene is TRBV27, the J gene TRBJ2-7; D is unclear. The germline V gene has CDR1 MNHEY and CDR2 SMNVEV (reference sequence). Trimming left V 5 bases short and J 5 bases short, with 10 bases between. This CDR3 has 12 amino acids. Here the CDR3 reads CASSPLRHEQYF. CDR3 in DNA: TGTGCCAGCAGTCCCTTGCGCCACGAGCAGTACTTC.

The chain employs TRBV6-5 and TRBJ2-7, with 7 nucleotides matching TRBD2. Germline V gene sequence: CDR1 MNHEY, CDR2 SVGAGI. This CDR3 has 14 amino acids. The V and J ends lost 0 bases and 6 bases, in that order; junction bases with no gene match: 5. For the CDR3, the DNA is TGTGCCAGCAGTTACTCGGTGGGAGGGCCCGAGCAGTACTTC. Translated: CASSYSVGGPEQYF.

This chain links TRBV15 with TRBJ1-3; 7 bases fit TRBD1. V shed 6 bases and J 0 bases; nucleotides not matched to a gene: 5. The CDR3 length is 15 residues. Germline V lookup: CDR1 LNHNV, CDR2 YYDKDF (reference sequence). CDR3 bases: TGTGCCACCAGAGGACAGGCTTACTCTGGAAACACCATATATTTT. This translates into CATRGQAYSGNTIYF. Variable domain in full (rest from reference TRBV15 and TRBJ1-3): DAMVIQNPRYQVTQFGKPVTLSCSQTLNHNVMYWYQQKSSQAPKLLFHYYDKDFNNEADTPDNFQSRRPNTSFCFLDIRSPGLGDTAMYLCATRGQAYSGNTIYFGEGSWLTVV.

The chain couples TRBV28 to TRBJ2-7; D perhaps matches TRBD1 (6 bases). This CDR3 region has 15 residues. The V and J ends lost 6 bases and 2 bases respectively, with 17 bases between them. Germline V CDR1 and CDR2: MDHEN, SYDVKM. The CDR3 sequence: CASRLLRTDTYEQYF. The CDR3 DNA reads TGTGCCAGCAGACTTCTTAGGACAGATACCTACGAGCAGTACTTC.

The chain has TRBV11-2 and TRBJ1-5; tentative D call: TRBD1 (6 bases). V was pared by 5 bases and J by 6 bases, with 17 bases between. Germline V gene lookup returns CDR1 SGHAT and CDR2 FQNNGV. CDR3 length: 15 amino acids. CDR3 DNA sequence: TGTGCCAGCAGCAGCGAAGCCAGGGGTTCTCAGCCCCAGCATTTT. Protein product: CASSSEARGSQPQHF.

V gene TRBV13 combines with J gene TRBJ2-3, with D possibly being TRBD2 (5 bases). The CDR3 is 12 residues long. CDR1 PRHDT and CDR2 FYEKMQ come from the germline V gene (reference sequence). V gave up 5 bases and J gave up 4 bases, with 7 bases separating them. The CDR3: CASSKLADTQYF. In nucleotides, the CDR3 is TGTGCCAGCAGCAAACTAGCAGATACGCAGTATTTT.

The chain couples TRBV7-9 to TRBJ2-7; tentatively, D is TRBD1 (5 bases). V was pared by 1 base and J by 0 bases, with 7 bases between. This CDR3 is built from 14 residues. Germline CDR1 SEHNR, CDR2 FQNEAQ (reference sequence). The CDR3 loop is CASSLVGDSYEQYF. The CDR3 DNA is TGTGCCAGCAGCTTAGTAGGGGACTCCTACGAGCAGTACTTC. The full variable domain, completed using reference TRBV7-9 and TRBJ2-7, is DTGVSQNPRHKITKRGQNVTFRCDPISEHNRLYWYRQTLGQGPEFLTYFQNEAQLEKSRLLSDRFSAERPKGSFSTLEIQRTEQGDSAMYLCASSLVGDSYEQYFGPGTRLTVT.

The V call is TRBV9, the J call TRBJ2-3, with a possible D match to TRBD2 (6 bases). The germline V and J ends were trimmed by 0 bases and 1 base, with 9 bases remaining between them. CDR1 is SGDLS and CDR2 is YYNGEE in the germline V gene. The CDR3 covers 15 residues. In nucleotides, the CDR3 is TGTGCCAGCAGCGTAGTCGGCGGGGGCACAGATACGCAGTATTTT. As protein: CASSVVGGGTDTQYF.

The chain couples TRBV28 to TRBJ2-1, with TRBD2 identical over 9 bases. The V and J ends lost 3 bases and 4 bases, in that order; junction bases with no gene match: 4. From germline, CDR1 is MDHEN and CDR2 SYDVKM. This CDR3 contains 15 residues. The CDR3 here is CASSFVAGGYNEQFF. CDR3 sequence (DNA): TGTGCCAGCAGTTTTGTTGCGGGGGGGTACAATGAGCAGTTCTTC.

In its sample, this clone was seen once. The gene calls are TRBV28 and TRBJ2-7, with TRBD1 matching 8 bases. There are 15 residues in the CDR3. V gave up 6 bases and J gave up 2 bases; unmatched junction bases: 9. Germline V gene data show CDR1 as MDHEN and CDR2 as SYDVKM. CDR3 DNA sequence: TGTGCCAGCAGCTCCAGACAGGGGAAAGCCTACGAGCAGTACTTC. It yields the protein CASSSRQGKAYEQYF.

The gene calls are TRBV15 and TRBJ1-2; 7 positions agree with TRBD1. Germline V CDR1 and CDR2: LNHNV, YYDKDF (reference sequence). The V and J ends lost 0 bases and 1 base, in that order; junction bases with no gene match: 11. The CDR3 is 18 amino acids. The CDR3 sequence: CATSREVTGLEVNYGYTF. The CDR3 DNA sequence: TGTGCCACCAGCAGAGAGGTGACAGGGCTGGAGGTTAACTATGGCTACACCTTC.

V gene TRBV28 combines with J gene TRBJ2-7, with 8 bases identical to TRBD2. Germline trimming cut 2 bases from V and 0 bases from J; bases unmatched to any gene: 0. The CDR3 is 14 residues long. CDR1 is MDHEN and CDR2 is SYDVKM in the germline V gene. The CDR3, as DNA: TGTGCCAGCAGTTTACGGGGGGGCTCCTACGAGCAGTACTTC. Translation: CASSLRGGSYEQYF.

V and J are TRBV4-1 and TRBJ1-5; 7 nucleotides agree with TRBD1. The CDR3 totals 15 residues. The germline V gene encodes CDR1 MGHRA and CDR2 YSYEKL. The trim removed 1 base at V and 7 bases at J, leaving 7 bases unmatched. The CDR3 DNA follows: TGCGCCAGCAGCCAAGTGTTGACAGGGCAGCAGCCCCAGCATTTT. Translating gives CASSQVLTGQQPQHF.

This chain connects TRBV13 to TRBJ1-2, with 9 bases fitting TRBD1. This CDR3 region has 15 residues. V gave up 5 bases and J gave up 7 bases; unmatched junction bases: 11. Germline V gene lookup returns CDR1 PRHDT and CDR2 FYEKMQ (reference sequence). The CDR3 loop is CASSPYGQGNGGYTF. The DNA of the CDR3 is TGTGCCAGCAGCCCATACGGACAGGGGAACGGTGGCTACACCTTC.

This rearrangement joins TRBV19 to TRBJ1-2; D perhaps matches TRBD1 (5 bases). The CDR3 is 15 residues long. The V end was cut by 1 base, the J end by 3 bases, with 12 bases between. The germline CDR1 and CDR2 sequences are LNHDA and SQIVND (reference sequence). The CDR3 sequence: CASSIVGDRDYGYTF. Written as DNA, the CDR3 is TGTGCCAGTAGTATAGTAGGGGATAGAGACTATGGCTACACCTTC.

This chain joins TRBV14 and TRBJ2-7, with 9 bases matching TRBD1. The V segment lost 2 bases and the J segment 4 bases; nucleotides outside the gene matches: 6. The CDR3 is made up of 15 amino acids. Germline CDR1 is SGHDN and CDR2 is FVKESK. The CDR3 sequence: CASSQSGQGFYEQYF. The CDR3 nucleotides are TGTGCCAGCAGCCAATCGGGACAGGGATTTTACGAGCAGTACTTC.